These 23 T cell receptor beta chains share one sample of origin, sequenced in a study of blood T cells in healthy people across ages. Together with a sample-barcoded 5' primer, a J-beta primer mix was included in a second PCR lasting roughly 7 to 11 cycles. TCRdb re-called the 5' RACE reads with MiXCR, one entry per CDR3 protein. The sample holds about 730,000 distinct CDR3 sequences, around 46% seen once. The specimen was blood. The origin of the receptors is a woman aged 55-69 years in good health.

As regards this clonotype: At one of its ends the junction is not consistent with the germline gene, which may arise from a read error. The gene calls are TRBV7-7 and TRBJ2-3; the match to TRBD2 covers 7 bases. Germline V CDR1 and CDR2: SSHAT, FNYEAQ (reference sequence). This CDR3 contains 15 residues. CDR3 DNA: TGTGCTAGCAGCCCCGGACTAGGAGGGGCAGATACGCAGTATTTT. Translated: CASSPGLGGADTQYF.

This chain joins TRBV2 and TRBJ2-5, with D perhaps matching TRBD2 (6 bases). V shed 0 bases and J shed 3 bases, with 11 bases lying between them. The germline CDR1 and CDR2 sequences are SNHLY and FYNNEI. The length of the CDR3 is 15 residues. This chain's CDR3 is CASSEALSSEETQYF. CDR3 sequence (DNA): TGTGCCAGCAGTGAAGCGCTCTCTAGCGAAGAGACCCAGTACTTC.

V and J are TRBV5-1 and TRBJ2-3; D may be TRBD1 (5 bases). Per germline, CDR1 SGHRS and CDR2 YFSETQ. This CDR3 spans 15 amino acids. V shed 0 bases and J shed 5 bases, with 13 bases lying between them. CDR3 in DNA: TGCGCCAGCAGCTTGGAGGGGCCCGAGAAAGATACGCAGTATTTT. It specifies CASSLEGPEKDTQYF.

The rearrangement uses TRBV3-1 and TRBJ2-7, with TRBD2 matching 8 bases. The CDR3 contains 15 residues. The J segment lost 3 bases and the V segment lost 4 bases, leaving 8 bases of the junction unmatched. Germline V gene data show CDR1 as LGHDT and CDR2 as YNNKEL (reference sequence). DNA for the CDR3: TGTGCCAGCAGCCCCCAGGCGGGAGGTATCTACGAGCAGTACTTC. This sequence encodes CASSPQAGGIYEQYF.

V usage is TRBV29-1 and J usage is TRBJ2-2, with 9 bases fitting TRBD2. With 3 bases clipped from V and 0 bases from J, the junction kept 5 bases outside the gene matches. This CDR3 has 16 residues. Looked up from germline, CDR1 is SQVTM and CDR2 is ANQGSEA. The CDR3 nucleotides are TGCAGCGTTGATGAGACTAGCGGAACGAACACCGGGGAGCTGTTTTTT. This gives the protein CSVDETSGTNTGELFF.

This clonotype has just a few counts. This chain links TRBV20-1 with TRBJ1-1, with a possible D match to TRBD1 (5 bases). Trimming cost V 1 base and J 0 bases, with 15 bases left between them. The V gene's germline CDR1 is DFQATT and CDR2 SNEGSKA (reference sequence). This CDR3 region has 16 residues. The CDR3 DNA is TGCAGTGCTAGAGTGCGGGGCCGAGTGGTGAACACTGAAGCTTTCTTT. Residues: CSARVRGRVVNTEAFF.

This chain connects TRBV11-2 to TRBJ2-7; 11 positions agree with TRBD2. CDR3 length: 15 amino acids. CDR1 and CDR2 from the germline V gene are SGHAT and FQNNGV. Trimming took 5 bases from V and 0 from J; bases not matched to a gene: 3. The CDR3 loop is CASSGTSGRSYEQYF. The CDR3 bases are TGTGCCAGCAGCGGGACTAGCGGTCGCTCCTACGAGCAGTACTTC.

This clonotype has just a few counts. This chain uses TRBV10-3 with TRBJ2-3; TRBD2 matches 7 bases. Germline values: CDR1 ENHRY, CDR2 SYGVKD. This CDR3 has 15 residues. V gave up 4 bases and J gave up 2 bases; unmatched junction bases: 6. CDR3 region: CAISGAGSFTDTQYF. CDR3 coding DNA: TGTGCCATCAGTGGAGCGGGGAGTTTCACAGATACGCAGTATTTT.

V and J are TRBV28 and TRBJ1-5; D gene uncertain. Germline CDR1 and CDR2: MDHEN and SYDVKM. The germline V and J ends were trimmed by 8 bases and 10 bases, with 18 bases remaining between them. This CDR3 has 13 residues. CDR3 nucleotides: TGTGCCAGCCGGGCCGGCCCTCGTCAACCCCAGCATTTT. It yields the protein CASRAGPRQPQHF.

The chain recombines TRBV20-1 with TRBJ2-1, with TRBD2 matching 7 bases. V was clipped by 1 base and J by 0 bases; unmatched bases: 3. The CDR3 is 15 amino acids. CDR1 is DFQATT and CDR2 is SNEGSKA in the germline V gene (reference sequence). The CDR3 here is CSARGGEGSYNEQFF. The CDR3 nucleotides are TGCAGTGCTAGAGGGGGGGAGGGCTCCTACAATGAGCAGTTCTTC.

This clonotype was observed a handful of times. The CDR3 bases are TGTGCCACTTTTAAGACAGGGGTTGGAACTGAAGCTTTCTTT. Its translation is CATFKTGVGTEAFF. V and J are TRBV10-3 and TRBJ1-1; 8 bases are shared with TRBD1. The J segment lost 5 bases and the V segment lost 10 bases, leaving 12 bases of the junction unmatched. This CDR3 has 14 residues. Per germline, CDR1 ENHRY and CDR2 SYGVKD.

This chain uses TRBV7-6 with TRBJ2-1; 8 bases line up with TRBD2. The V and J ends lost 5 bases and 0 bases, in that order; junction bases with no gene match: 9. Looked up from germline, CDR1 is SGHVS and CDR2 is FNYEAQ. The CDR3 has 17 amino acids. CDR3 protein: CASSHIPLAGSYNEQFF. The CDR3 nucleotides are TGTGCCAGCAGCCACATTCCTCTAGCGGGCTCCTACAATGAGCAGTTCTTC.

V is TRBV12-3 or TRBV12-4 and J is TRBJ2-7; TRBD2 might be the D (6 bases). The CDR3 is made up of 15 amino acids. V lost 3 bases and J lost 4, with 16 bases in between. The CDR3 coding sequence is TGTGCCAGCAGTTTGAGGGCGGGAAAAATATACGAGCAGTACTTC. This translates into CASSLRAGKIYEQYF.

This clonotype was observed many times. This rearrangement joins TRBV7-2 to TRBJ1-6; D ambiguous. Trimming shortened V by 1 base and J by 15 bases, and 13 bases separated the two germline ends. Per the germline V gene, CDR1 is SGHTA and CDR2 is FQGNSA. The CDR3 has 13 residues. The CDR3, as DNA: TGTGCCAGCAGCTTAGATGACCCCCAGGTCCTCCACTTT. It specifies CASSLDDPQVLHF.

This chain uses TRBV28 with TRBJ2-3; D uncertain. The CDR3 has 14 amino acids. Germline CDR1 MDHEN, CDR2 SYDVKM. V lost 0 bases to trimming and J lost 2 bases, with 6 bases between them. Here the CDR3 reads CASSLWTPTDTQYF. The CDR3 DNA reads TGTGCCAGCAGTTTATGGACCCCCACAGATACGCAGTATTTT.

This clonotype was recorded a few times. The chain recombines TRBV10-3 with TRBJ1-5; TRBD1 matches 9 bases. The CDR3 extends over 15 amino acids. Germline CDR1 ENHRY, CDR2 SYGVKD. The V segment lost 4 bases and the J segment 2 bases; nucleotides outside the gene matches: 3. The CDR3 here is CAISADRGGNQPQHF. The CDR3 region has the DNA TGTGCCATCAGTGCGGACAGGGGTGGCAATCAGCCCCAGCATTTT.

This rearrangement joins TRBV20-1 to TRBJ1-2, with TRBD1 as a possible D gene (6 bases). Trimming took off 4 bases at V and 3 bases at J, with 9 bases between the two ends. CDR1 is DFQATT and CDR2 is SNEGSKA in the germline V gene (reference sequence). CDR3 length: 12 amino acids. CDR3 region: CSAIQGYYGYTF. CDR3 DNA: TGCAGTGCTATTCAGGGGTACTATGGCTACACCTTC.

The J gene is TRBJ1-2, the V gene TRBV29-1; D is unresolved. Germline V gene sequence: CDR1 SQVTM, CDR2 ANQGSEA. V lost 4 bases, J lost 7 bases, and 7 bases lay in between. CDR3 length: 10 amino acids. CDR3: CSVGLAGYTF. CDR3 DNA sequence: TGCAGCGTTGGACTTGCTGGCTACACCTTC.

V usage is TRBV25-1 and J usage is TRBJ2-5; no firm D call. V was cut by 4 bases and J by 7 bases, with 19 bases left in between. The CDR3 has 15 amino acids. CDR1 is MGHDK and CDR2 is SYGVNS in the germline V gene. The CDR3 DNA sequence: TGTGCCAGCAGTGGCTCCGCCCAAGCGTTGGGGACCCAGTACTTC. It is translated as CASSGSAQALGTQYF.

This clonotype has just one count. The chain employs TRBV2 and TRBJ2-5; 8 bases align to TRBD1. The CDR3 is made up of 15 amino acids. The germline V gene encodes CDR1 SNHLY and CDR2 FYNNEI. The junction had 15 bases not matched to a gene; V was cut back by 4 bases and J by 11 bases. The CDR3 sequence: CASSGDRGSYNEQYF. In DNA, the CDR3 is TGTGCCAGCAGTGGTGACAGGGGTTCTTACAATGAGCAGTACTTC.

Note on this clonotype: One end of the junction is discordant with germline, which a read error may explain. This chain connects TRBV5-1 to TRBJ2-7, with D perhaps TRBD1 (6 bases). The CDR3 contains 12 residues. The germline CDR1 and CDR2 sequences are SGHRS and YFSETQ. The CDR3 coding sequence is TGCGCCAGCTCCAGGGGTGGTCACGAACAGTACTTC. It translates to CASSRGGHEQYF. Together with reference TRBV5-1 and TRBJ2-7, the CDR3 gives the full variable domain: KAGVTQTPRYLIKTRGQQVTLSCSPISGHRSVSWYQQTPGQGLQFLFEYFSETQRNKGNFPGRFSGRQFSNSRSEMNVSTLELGDSALYLCASSRGGHEQYFGPGTRLTVT.

This clonotype was observed a few times. The V and J genes are TRBV6-2 or TRBV6-3 and TRBJ2-4; the match to TRBD1 covers 10 bases. The germline gives CDR1 MNHEY, CDR2 SVGEGT. V dropped 3 bases and J dropped 13; count of bases not matched to a gene: 12. The CDR3 is 15 residues long. The DNA for the CDR3 is TGTGCCAGCAGTTATCCCAGACAGGGGGCCTACGGGCAGTACTTC. It is translated as CASSYPRQGAYGQYF.

For this clonotype: A junction boundary mismatches the germline segment, possibly from a read error. The V call is TRBV29-1, the J call TRBJ2-7; 8 nucleotides agree with TRBD1. The CDR3 spans 13 residues. The germline gives CDR1 SQVTM, CDR2 ANQGSEA. CDR3: CSVEGQGGYAQYF. CDR3 in DNA: TGCAGCGTGGAAGGACAGGGAGGTTACGCGCAGTACTTC.